This T cell receptor beta chain appears in the sequencing data of a study of T cell responses to AZD1222 COVID-19 vaccine. Whole-study findings and limits: Vaccine-related CD4 TCRs covered spike, predominating at 160-218 and 743-854. Increased Spike-specific TCR breadth and depth were observed after two AZD1222 doses. Among the donors, most were white British and more were female, and clonal diversity was possibly underestimated. Within unmutated variant regions lay the reported targets of nearly half of spike-specific TCRs.

Here immunoSEQ multiplex PCR was the method, and the copy in TCRdb shows in-frame clones only, minus some. The data contain about 64,000 clones, over 80% of them singletons. Turning to this clone: Its target is not known.

V was clipped by 2 bases and J by 6 bases, with 11 bases between them. This CDR3 region has 14 residues. The germline gives CDR1 SGHVS, CDR2 FQNEAQ. The receptor's source is an adult who received the MenACWY meningococcal vaccine as a control. The rearrangement uses TRBV7-8 and TRBJ2-1, with D unclear. The input for sequencing was peripheral blood, taken 28 days after the second dose of the MenACWY control vaccine. CDR3 nucleotides: TGTGCCAGCAGCTTATGGGGTGAGAGCAATGAGCAGTTCTTC. Protein: CASSLWGESNEQFF.